This record looks at one TCR beta chain sequence and its context. The antigen is undetermined. This entry is derived from a study of T cells in localized non-small cell lung cancer. Notes on the study in general: Sequencing was limited to one tumor region, leaving the possibility of heterogeneity open. Uninvolved nearby lung showed the greatest T cell clonality, exceeding that found in tumor. Across samples, adjacent lung featured a median roughly 60 of the top 100 tumor clones. Those with higher blood T cell density had longer overall survival.

Here immunoSEQ multiplex PCR was the method, and the copy in TCRdb shows in-frame clones only, minus some. The data contain tens of thousands of clones, around 93% of them singletons. This TCR was sampled from an older female donor with stage II squamous cell lung carcinoma. The starting material was peripheral blood, obtained before any cancer treatment.

CDR3 in amino acids: CASSYLRREDGYTF. The CDR3 DNA follows: TGTGCCAGCAGTTACCTCCGGAGGGAAGATGGCTACACCTTC. This chain joins TRBV6-6 and TRBJ1-2; D gene unclear. V gave up 2 bases and J gave up 6 bases, with 13 bases separating them. The germline V gene has CDR1 MNHNY and CDR2 SVGAGI (reference sequence). CDR3 size: 14 residues.